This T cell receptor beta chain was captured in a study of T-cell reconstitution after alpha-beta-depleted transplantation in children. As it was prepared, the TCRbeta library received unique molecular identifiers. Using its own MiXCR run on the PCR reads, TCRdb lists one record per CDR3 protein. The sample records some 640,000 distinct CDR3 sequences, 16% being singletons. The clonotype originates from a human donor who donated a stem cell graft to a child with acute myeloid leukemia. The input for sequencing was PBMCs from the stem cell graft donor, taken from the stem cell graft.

CDR3 sequence: CASSRRERWESDTQYF. DNA of the CDR3: TGTGCCAGCAGCCGAAGGGAGCGGTGGGAATCAGATACGCAGTATTTT. V usage is TRBV9 and J usage is TRBJ2-3, with D maybe TRBD2 (5 bases). CDR3 length: 16 amino acids. In germline, CDR1 is SGDLS, CDR2 YYNGEE. Trimming shortened V by 4 bases and J by 4 bases, and 19 bases separated the two germline ends.